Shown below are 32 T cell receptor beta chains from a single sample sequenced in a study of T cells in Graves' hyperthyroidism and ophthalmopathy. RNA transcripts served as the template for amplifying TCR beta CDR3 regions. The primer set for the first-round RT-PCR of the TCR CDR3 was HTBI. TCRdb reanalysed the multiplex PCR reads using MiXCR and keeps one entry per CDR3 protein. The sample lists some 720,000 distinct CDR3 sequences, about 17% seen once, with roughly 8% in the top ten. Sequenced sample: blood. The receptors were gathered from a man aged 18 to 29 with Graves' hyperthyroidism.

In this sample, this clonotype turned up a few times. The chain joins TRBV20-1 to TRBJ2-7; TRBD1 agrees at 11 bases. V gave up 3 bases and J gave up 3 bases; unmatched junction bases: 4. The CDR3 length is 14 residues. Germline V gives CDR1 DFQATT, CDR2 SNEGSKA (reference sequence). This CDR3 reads CSASLGTGGYEQYF. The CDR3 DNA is TGCAGTGCTAGCCTAGGGACAGGGGGCTACGAGCAGTACTTC.

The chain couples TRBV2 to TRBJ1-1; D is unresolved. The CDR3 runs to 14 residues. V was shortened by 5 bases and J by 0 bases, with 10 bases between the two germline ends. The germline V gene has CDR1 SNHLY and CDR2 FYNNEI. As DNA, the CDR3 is TGTGCCAGCAGTTACAGACCGATGAACACTGAAGCTTTCTTT. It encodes CASSYRPMNTEAFF.

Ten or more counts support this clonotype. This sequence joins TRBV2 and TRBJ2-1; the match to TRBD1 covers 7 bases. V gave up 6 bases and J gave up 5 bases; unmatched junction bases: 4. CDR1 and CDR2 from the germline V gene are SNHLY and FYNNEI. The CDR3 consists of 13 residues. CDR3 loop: CASRWTGNNEQFF. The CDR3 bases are TGTGCCAGCAGATGGACAGGAAACAATGAGCAGTTCTTC. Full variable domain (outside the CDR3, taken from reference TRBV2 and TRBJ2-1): EPEVTQTPSHQVTQMGQEVILRCVPISNHLYFYWYRQILGQKVEFLVSFYNNEISEKSEIFDDQFSVERPDGSNFTLKIRSTKLEDSAMYFCASRWTGNNEQFFGPGTRLTVL.

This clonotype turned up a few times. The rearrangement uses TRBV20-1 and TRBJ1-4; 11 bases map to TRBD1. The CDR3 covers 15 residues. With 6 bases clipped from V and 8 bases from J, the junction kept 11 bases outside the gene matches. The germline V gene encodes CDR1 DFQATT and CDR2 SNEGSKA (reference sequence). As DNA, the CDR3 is TGCAGTGCCGGACAGGGGGCGCGGCCGGAGGAAAAACTGTTTTTT. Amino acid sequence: CSAGQGARPEEKLFF.

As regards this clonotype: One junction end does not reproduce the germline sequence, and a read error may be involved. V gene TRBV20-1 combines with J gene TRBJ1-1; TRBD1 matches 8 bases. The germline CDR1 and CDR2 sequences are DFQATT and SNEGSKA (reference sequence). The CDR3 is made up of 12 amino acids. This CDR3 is CTAGQGNTEAFF. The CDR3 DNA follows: TGCACTGCTGGACAGGGGAACACTGAAGCTTTCTTT.

CDR3 nucleotides: TGTGCCAGCGGCCTACAGGGCAGGTTGAACACTGAAGCTTTCTTT. Amino acid sequence: CASGLQGRLNTEAFF. This chain joins TRBV28 and TRBJ1-1, with D possibly being TRBD1 (6 bases). The CDR3 loop spans 15 amino acids. Looked up from germline, CDR1 is MDHEN and CDR2 is SYDVKM. Trimming left V 8 bases short and J 0 bases short, with 16 bases between.

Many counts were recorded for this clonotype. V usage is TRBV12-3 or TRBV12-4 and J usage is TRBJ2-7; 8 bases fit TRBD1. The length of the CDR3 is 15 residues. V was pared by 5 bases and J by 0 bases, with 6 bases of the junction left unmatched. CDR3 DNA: TGTGCCAGCAGTGCAACCGACAGGGGCTCCTACGAGCAGTACTTC. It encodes CASSATDRGSYEQYF.

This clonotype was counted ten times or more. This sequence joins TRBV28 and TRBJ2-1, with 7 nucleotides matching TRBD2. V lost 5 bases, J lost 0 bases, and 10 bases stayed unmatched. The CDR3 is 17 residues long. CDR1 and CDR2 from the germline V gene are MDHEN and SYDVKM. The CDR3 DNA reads TGTGCCAGCAGTACCCCTGGACGGACTAGCTCCTACAATGAGCAGTTCTTC. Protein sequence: CASSTPGRTSSYNEQFF. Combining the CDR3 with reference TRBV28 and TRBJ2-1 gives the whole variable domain DVKVTQSSRYLVKRTGEKVFLECVQDMDHENMFWYRQDPGLGLRLIYFSYDVKMKEKGDIPEGYSVSREKKERFSLILESASTNQTSMYLCASSTPGRTSSYNEQFFGPGTRLTVL.

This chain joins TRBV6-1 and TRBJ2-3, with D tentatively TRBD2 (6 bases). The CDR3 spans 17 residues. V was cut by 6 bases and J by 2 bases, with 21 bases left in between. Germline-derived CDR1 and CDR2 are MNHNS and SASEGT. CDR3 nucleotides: TGTGCCAGCAGGAGGGGTTGGCGGGGCTATAACACAGATACGCAGTATTTT. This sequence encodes CASRRGWRGYNTDTQYF.

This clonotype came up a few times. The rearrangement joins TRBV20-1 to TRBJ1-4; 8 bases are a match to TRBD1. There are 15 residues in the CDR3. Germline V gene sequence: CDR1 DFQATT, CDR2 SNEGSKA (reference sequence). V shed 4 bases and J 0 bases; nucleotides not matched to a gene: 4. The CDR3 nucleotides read TGCAGTGCTATGACAGGGGTGGCAACTAATGAAAAACTGTTTTTT. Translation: CSAMTGVATNEKLFF.

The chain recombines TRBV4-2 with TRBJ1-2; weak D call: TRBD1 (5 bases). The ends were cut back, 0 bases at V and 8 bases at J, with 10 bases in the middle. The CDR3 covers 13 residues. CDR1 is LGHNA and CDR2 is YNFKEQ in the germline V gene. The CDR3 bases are TGTGCCAGCAGCCAAGAGGGCAGGGAGGGCTACACCTTC. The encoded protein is CASSQEGREGYTF.

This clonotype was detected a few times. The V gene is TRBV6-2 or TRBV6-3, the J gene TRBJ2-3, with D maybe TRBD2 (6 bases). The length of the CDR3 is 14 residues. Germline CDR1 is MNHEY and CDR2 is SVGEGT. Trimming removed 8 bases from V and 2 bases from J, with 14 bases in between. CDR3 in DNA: TGTGCCAGCGGACGGCGGGGACCCACAGATACGCAGTATTTT. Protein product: CASGRRGPTDTQYF.

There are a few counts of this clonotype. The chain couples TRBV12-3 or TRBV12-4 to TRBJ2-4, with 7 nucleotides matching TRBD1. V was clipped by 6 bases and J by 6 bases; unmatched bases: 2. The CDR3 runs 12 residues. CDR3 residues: CASRGQRNIQYF. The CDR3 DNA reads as TGTGCCAGCAGGGGACAGAGAAACATTCAGTACTTC.

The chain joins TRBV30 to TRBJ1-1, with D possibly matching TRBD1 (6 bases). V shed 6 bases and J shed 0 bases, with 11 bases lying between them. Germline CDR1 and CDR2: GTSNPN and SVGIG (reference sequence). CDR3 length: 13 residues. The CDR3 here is CACQGSMNTEAFF. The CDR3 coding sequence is TGTGCCTGTCAGGGGTCTATGAACACTGAAGCTTTCTTT.

The CDR3 coding sequence is TGTGCCAGTTTGATCCACTCCGGACAGGGGGACACAGATACGCAGTATTTT. Translation gives CASLIHSGQGDTDTQYF. The chain couples TRBV19 to TRBJ2-3, with 10 bases fitting TRBD1. The CDR3 spans 17 residues. Germline-derived CDR1 and CDR2 are LNHDA and SQIVND (reference sequence). With V trimmed by 8 bases and J by 2 bases, 13 bases remained unmatched.

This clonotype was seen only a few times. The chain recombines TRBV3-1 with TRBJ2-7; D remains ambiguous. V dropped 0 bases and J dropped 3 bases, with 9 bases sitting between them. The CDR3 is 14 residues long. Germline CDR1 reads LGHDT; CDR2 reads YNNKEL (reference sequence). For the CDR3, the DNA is TGTGCCAGCAGCCAAGATGTGCAGTTCTACGAGCAGTACTTC. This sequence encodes CASSQDVQFYEQYF.

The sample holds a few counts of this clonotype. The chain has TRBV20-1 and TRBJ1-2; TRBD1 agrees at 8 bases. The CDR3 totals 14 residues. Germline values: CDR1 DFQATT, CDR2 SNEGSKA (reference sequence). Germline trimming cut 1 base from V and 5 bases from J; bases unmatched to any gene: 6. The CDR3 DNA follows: TGCAGTGCTAGAGGAGGGACAGGAAATTATGGCTACACCTTC. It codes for CSARGGTGNYGYTF.

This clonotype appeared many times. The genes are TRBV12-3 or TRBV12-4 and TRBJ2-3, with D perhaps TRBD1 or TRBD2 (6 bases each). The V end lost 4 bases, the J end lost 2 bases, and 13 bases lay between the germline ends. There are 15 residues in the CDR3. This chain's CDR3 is CASSWRGVDTDTQYF. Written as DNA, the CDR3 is TGTGCCAGCAGTTGGAGGGGGGTGGACACAGATACGCAGTATTTT.

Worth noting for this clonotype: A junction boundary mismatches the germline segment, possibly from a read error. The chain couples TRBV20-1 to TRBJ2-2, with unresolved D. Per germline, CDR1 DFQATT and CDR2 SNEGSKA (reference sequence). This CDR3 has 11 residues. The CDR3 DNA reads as TGCAGTGCTCCGAACACCAGGGAGCTGTTTTTT. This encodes CSAPNTRELFF.

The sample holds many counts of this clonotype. Here the CDR3 reads CSARELGAVGETQYF. DNA of the CDR3: TGCAGTGCTAGGGAGCTTGGAGCAGTTGGCGAGACCCAGTACTTC. V gene TRBV20-1 combines with J gene TRBJ2-5, with D uncertain. V was clipped by 3 bases and J by 5 bases, with 19 bases between them. The germline gives CDR1 DFQATT, CDR2 SNEGSKA (reference sequence). There are 15 residues in the CDR3.

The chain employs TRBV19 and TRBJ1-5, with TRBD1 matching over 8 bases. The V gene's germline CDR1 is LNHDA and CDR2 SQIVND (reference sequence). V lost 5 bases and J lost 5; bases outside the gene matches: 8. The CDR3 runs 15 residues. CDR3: CASSWDRPGHQPQHF. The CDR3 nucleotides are TGTGCCAGTAGTTGGGACAGGCCGGGACATCAGCCCCAGCATTTT.

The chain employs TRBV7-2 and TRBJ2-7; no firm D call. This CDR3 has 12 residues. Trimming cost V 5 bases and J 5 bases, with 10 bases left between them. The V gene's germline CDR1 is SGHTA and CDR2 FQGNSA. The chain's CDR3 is CASSTTTDEQYF. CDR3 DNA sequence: TGTGCCAGCAGCACCACTACGGACGAGCAGTACTTC.

CDR3 DNA sequence: TGTGCCAGTAGTATTTCGGCAGCGAGCTCCTACGAGCAGTACTTC. Its translation is CASSISAASSYEQYF. The J gene is TRBJ2-7, the V gene TRBV19; D gene unclear. Trimming stripped 3 bases from V and 0 bases from J, with 12 bases between. This CDR3 is 15 amino acids long. Germline loops: CDR1 LNHDA, CDR2 SQIVND (reference sequence). The full variable domain, with the rest looked up from reference TRBV19 and TRBJ2-7, is DGGITQSPKYLFRKEGQNVTLSCEQNLNHDAMYWYRQDPGQGLRLIYYSQIVNDFQKGDIAEGYSVSREKKESFPLTVTSAQKNPTAFYLCASSISAASSYEQYFGPGTRLTVT.

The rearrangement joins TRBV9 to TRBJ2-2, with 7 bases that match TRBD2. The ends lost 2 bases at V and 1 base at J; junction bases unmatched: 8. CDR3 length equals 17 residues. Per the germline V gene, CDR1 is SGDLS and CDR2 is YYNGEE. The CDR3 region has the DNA TGTGCCAGCAGCGTCCTCTCAAGCGGGATGAACACCGGGGAGCTGTTTTTT. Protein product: CASSVLSSGMNTGELFF.

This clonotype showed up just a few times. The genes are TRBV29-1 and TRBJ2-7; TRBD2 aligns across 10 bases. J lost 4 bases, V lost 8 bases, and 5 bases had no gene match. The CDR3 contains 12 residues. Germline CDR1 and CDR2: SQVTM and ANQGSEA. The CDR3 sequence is CSFSGRSYEQYF. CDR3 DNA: TGCAGCTTTAGCGGGAGGTCATACGAGCAGTACTTC.

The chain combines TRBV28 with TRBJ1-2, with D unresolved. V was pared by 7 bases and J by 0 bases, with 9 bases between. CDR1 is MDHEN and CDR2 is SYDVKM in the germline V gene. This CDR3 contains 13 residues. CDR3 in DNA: TGTGCCAGCACCCAGCCAACTAACTATGGCTACACCTTC. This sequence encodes CASTQPTNYGYTF.

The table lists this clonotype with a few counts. The CDR3 sequence is CSARGTPLETQYF. In DNA, the CDR3 is TGCAGTGCTAGAGGCACCCCACTAGAGACCCAGTACTTC. V is TRBV20-1 and J is TRBJ2-5; D remains unclear. The CDR3 has 13 amino acids. Trimming took off 1 base at V and 4 bases at J, with 10 bases between the two ends. The germline CDR1 and CDR2 sequences are DFQATT and SNEGSKA (reference sequence).

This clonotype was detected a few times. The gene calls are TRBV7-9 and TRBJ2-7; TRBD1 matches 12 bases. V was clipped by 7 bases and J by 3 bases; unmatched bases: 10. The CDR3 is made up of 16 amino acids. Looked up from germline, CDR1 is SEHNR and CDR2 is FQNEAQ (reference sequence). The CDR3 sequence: CASTLAGTGGSYEQYF. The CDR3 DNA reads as TGTGCCAGCACCCTTGCCGGGACAGGGGGCAGCTACGAGCAGTACTTC.

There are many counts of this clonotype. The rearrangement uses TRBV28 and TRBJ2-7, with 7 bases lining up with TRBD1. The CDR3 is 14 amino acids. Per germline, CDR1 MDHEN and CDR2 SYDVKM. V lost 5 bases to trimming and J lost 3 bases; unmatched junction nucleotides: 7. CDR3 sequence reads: CASSAGTVIYEQYF. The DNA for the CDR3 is TGTGCCAGCAGTGCCGGGACAGTAATCTACGAGCAGTACTTC.

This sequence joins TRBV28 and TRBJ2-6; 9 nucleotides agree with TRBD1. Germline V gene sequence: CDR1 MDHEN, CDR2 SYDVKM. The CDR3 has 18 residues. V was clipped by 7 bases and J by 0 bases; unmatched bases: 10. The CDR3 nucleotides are TGTGCCAGCACCATCAGAGGGACAGGGCCCTCTGGGGCCAACGTCCTGACTTTC. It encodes CASTIRGTGPSGANVLTF.

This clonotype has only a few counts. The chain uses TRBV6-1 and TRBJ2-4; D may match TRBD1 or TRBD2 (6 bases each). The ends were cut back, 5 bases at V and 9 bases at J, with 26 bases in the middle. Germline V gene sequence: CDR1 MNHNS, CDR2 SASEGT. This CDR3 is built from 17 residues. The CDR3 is CASSSLQQGLGGGIQYF. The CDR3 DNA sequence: TGTGCCAGCAGTTCTCTCCAACAGGGACTGGGGGGAGGCATTCAGTACTTC.

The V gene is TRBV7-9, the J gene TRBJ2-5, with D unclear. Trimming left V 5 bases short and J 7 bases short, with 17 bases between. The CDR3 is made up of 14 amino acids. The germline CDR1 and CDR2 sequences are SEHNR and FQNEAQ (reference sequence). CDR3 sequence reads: CASSAPITPGTQYF. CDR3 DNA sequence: TGTGCCAGCAGCGCCCCGATCACCCCCGGGACCCAGTACTTC.